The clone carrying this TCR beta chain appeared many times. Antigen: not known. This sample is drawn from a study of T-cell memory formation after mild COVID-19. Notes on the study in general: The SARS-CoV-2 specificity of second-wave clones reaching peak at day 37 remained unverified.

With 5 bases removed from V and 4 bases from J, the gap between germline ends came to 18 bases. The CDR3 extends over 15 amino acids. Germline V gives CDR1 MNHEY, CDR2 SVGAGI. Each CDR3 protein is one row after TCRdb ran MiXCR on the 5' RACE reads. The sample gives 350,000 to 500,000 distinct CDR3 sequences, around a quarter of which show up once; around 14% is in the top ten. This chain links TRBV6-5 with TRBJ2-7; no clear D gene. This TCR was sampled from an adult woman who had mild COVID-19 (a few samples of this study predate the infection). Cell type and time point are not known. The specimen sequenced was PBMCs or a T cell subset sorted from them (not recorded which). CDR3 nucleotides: TGTGCCAGCAGTCCAGCCGTTAGTTCCTCATACGAGCAGTACTTC. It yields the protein CASSPAVSSSYEQYF.